Listed below are T cell receptor beta chains from one sample, sequenced in a study of Graves' ophthalmopathy and Graves' hyperthyroidism. TCRdb itself ran the multiplex PCR reads through MiXCR, one entry per CDR3 protein. The profile shows approximately 700,000 distinct CDR3 sequences, about two fifths of them singletons. Sequenced material: peripheral blood. The receptors stem from an adult man with Graves' ophthalmopathy. Each CDR3 is given with its conserved first and last residue. A D gene is named only where the DNA matches it firmly. Size is omitted from some rows. Given values are once, few, many or a class for expanded clones.

V gene	D gene	J gene	clone size	CDR3 DNA	CDR3 protein
TRBV6-6	TRBD1	TRBJ2-7	few	TGTGCCAGCAGTTACCTTGAGGACAGGGAATACGAGCAGTACTTC	CASSYLEDREYEQYF
TRBV3-1	-	TRBJ2-7	few	TGTGCCAGCAGCCACCGGGACACCCCCTACGAGCAGTACTTC	CASSHRDTPYEQYF
TRBV12-5	-	TRBJ1-2	-	TGTGCTAGTGGTTTGGTACTAGACCGTGAGGGACGTGTACCCTCCTATGGCTACACCTTC	CASGLVLDREGRVPSYGYTF
TRBV5-1	TRBD1	TRBJ2-7	-	TGCGCCAGCAGCTTTAAAGACAGGGAAGGAGAGCGGTACTTC	CASSFKDREGERYF
TRBV29-1	-	TRBJ1-1	-	TGCAACGTCGGAGGGGGCACTGAAGCTTTCTTT	CNVGGGTEAFF
TRBV9	-	TRBJ2-3	-	TGTGCCAGCAGCGTAAGCGGAGTCACAGATACGCAGTATTTT	CASSVSGVTDTQYF
TRBV7-2	-	TRBJ1-2	once	TGTGCCAGCAGCGCCTATCCTGATTCTAACAATGGCTACACCTTC	CASSAYPDSNNGYTF
TRBV20-1	-	TRBJ2-7	-	TGCAGTGCTAGATCCCCCTTAGCGGCATACGAGCAGTACTTC	CSARSPLAAYEQYF
TRBV20-1	TRBD1	TRBJ2-5	-	TGCAGTGTTAGAGACAGACCAGGGGGCGCGGAGACCCAGTACTTC	CSVRDRPGGAETQYF
TRBV29-1	TRBD2	TRBJ2-7	-	TGCAGCGTCGCCGGGACTAGCGGACCCTACGAGCAGTACTTC	CSVAGTSGPYEQYF
TRBV2	-	TRBJ2-5	many	TGTGCCAGCAGTGAAGAGGAACCTGGGACCCAGTACTTC	CASSEEEPGTQYF
TRBV10-3	-	TRBJ1-1	-	TGTGCCAGCAGTTACGGGGGAAAAACTGAAGCTTTCTTT	CASSYGGKTEAFF
TRBV6-2/TRBV6-3	-	TRBJ2-7	-	TGTGCCAGCAGCCGTATCTCCGAGCAGTACTTC	CASSRISEQYF
TRBV20-1	-	TRBJ1-2	many	TGCAGTCCGTCGGGGGGCGCAACCTACATCGGTGGCTACACCTTC	CSPSGGATYIGGYTF
TRBV29-1	-	TRBJ1-4	-	TGCAGCTACCAGGGGTCCAGAACTAATGAAAAACTGTTTTTT	CSYQGSRTNEKLFF
TRBV4-2	-	TRBJ2-5	many	TGTGCCAGCAGCCAAGGGGGTGGGGTCGGAGAGACCCAGTACTTC	CASSQGGGVGETQYF
TRBV6-2/TRBV6-3	TRBD2	TRBJ2-2	-	TGTGCCAGCAGCCTAGCGGGGTCTGACACCGGGGAGCTGTTTTTT	CASSLAGSDTGELFF
TRBV2	TRBD1	TRBJ1-1	-	TGTGCCAGCAGCAGGGCCCGGGACAGGCAGAACACTGAAGCTTTCTTT	CASSRARDRQNTEAFF
TRBV20-1	TRBD2	TRBJ2-5	many	TGCAGTGCTACTAGTGGGGCCAGCGGGGGTGAGACCCAGTACTTC	CSATSGASGGETQYF
TRBV12-3/TRBV12-4	-	TRBJ2-5	few	TGTGCCAGCAGTCCCTTCCCTAGCCAAGAGGCCCAGTACTTC	CASSPFPSQEAQYF
TRBV7-2	-	TRBJ2-5	-	TGTACCAGCAGCTTAACCATGGGGGGCGGGGAGACCCAGTACTTC	CTSSLTMGGGETQYF
TRBV7-9	TRBD2	TRBJ2-5	many	TGTGCCAGCAGCCCCTTTCGGGGACTAGCGGGAGAGAGGGAGACCCAGTACTTC	CASSPFRGLAGERETQYF
TRBV11-1	-	TRBJ1-6	-	TGTGCCAGTGGGCGCACGGACACCTATAATTCACCCCTCCACTTT	CASGRTDTYNSPLHF
TRBV25-1	-	TRBJ1-5	-	TGTGCCAGCAGTGACGATAGTGAGGGAGGGATCGGACAGAGCAATCAGCCCCAGCATTTT	CASSDDSEGGIGQSNQPQHF
TRBV9	TRBD1	TRBJ1-2	-	TGTGCCAGCAGCCGTTCGACAGGGGGCGGGGGCTACACCTTC	CASSRSTGGGGYTF
TRBV7-8	-	TRBJ1-6	-	TGTGCCAGCAGCCGCACCGGGGAACATAATTCACCCCTCCACTTT	CASSRTGEHNSPLHF
TRBV7-2	-	TRBJ1-5	-	TGTGCCAGCAGCTTCCTAGCGGGCTCGGGCAATCAGCCCCAGCATTTT	CASSFLAGSGNQPQHF
TRBV10-3	-	TRBJ1-2	-	TGTGCCATCAGTAGTATAGGCCGGGACCGCCGTAGCTACACCTTC	CAISSIGRDRRSYTF
TRBV7-9	-	TRBJ1-1	few	TGTGCCAGCAGCTTCCGGGACGGAGCTGAAGCTTTCTTT	CASSFRDGAEAFF
TRBV5-4	TRBD2	TRBJ2-7	few	TGTGCCAGCAGCTTGGGTGGCGCGGGAGGGATAATTACCGAGCAGTACTTC	CASSLGGAGGIITEQYF
TRBV10-3	-	TRBJ1-5	many	TGTGCCAGCAGTTACCCTTCATCCACCTCTAATCAGCCCCAGCATTTT	CASSYPSSTSNQPQHF
TRBV7-9	TRBD2	TRBJ2-3	-	TGTGCCAGCAGCTTTAACGGGAGGGCCAGAGATACGCAGTATTTT	CASSFNGRARDTQYF
TRBV4-1	-	TRBJ2-7	-	TGCGCCAGCAGGCAATCGGCAGGACAGACCTACGAGCAGTACTTC	CASRQSAGQTYEQYF
TRBV20-1	TRBD2	TRBJ2-2	-	TGCAGTGCGGGGGGACTAGCGGGAGCTGCCGGGGAGCTGTTTTTT	CSAGGLAGAAGELFF
TRBV29-1	TRBD1	TRBJ2-7	many	TGCAGCGTTGCAGACGGGACAGCCGAGCAGTACTTC	CSVADGTAEQYF
TRBV12-3/TRBV12-4	-	TRBJ1-2	few	TGTGCCAGCAGTCCCCAGGTGAGGTGGATCGGCTACACCTTC	CASSPQVRWIGYTF
TRBV12-3/TRBV12-4	TRBD1	TRBJ1-2	many	TGTGCCAGCAGTTCCCTCGACAGGGAGTCACATGGCTACACCTTC	CASSSLDRESHGYTF
TRBV12-3/TRBV12-4	-	TRBJ2-7	-	TGTGCCAGCAGATCGTACAGCTCCTACGAGCAGTACTTC	CASRSYSSYEQYF
TRBV7-8	TRBD1	TRBJ1-4	-	TGTGCCAGCAGCCAGGGGGGCTGGGGACAGGTCTTTGAAAAACTGTTTTTT	CASSQGGWGQVFEKLFF
TRBV20-1	-	TRBJ1-1	many	TGCAGTGCGGCAGGGGATGGTTCGAACACTGAAGCTTTCTTT	CSAAGDGSNTEAFF
TRBV2	-	TRBJ2-7	-	TGTGCCAGCAACATAGGGAAGGGATACGAGCAGTACTTC	CASNIGKGYEQYF
TRBV4-1	-	TRBJ1-1	-	TGCGCCAGCAGCCTGTATCTCGGTTCCTACGGAGCTTTCTTT	CASSLYLGSYGAFF
TRBV11-3	TRBD2	TRBJ2-5	few	TGTGCCAGCAGCTTAATGCGACTAGCGGGAGGCCGGGAGACCCAGTACTTC	CASSLMRLAGGRETQYF
TRBV2	TRBD1	TRBJ1-2	many	TGTGCCAGCAGCAGACAGGGGGCCCACTATGGCTACACCTTC	CASSRQGAHYGYTF
TRBV19	-	TRBJ1-5	many	TGTGCCAGTAACCCTCGGGGTGGTAGCAATCAGCCCCAGCATTTT	CASNPRGGSNQPQHF
TRBV9	-	TRBJ2-2	few	TGTGCCAGCAGCGGCCTAAACAAGAACACCGGGGAGCTGTTTTTT	CASSGLNKNTGELFF
TRBV29-1	TRBD2	TRBJ2-7	many	TGCAGCGTTGGCGGGAGATCCCCCTACGAGCAGTACTTC	CSVGGRSPYEQYF
TRBV29-1	-	TRBJ2-2	-	TGCAGCGCCCAAAGGGGGGGGGAGCTGTTTTTT	CSAQRGGELFF
TRBV6-4	TRBD1	TRBJ1-2	many	TGTGCCAGCAGTGACTCCGGGACAGGGGGGGATGGCTACACCTTC	CASSDSGTGGDGYTF
TRBV7-2	TRBD1	TRBJ2-5	-	TGTGCCAGCAGCACGCGACAGGGGACCCAGTACTTC	CASSTRQGTQYF
TRBV19	-	TRBJ2-2	-	TGTGCCAGTAGCATCTCCGGGCGATTGACCACCGGGGAGCTGTTTTTT	CASSISGRLTTGELFF
TRBV10-3	-	TRBJ2-7	-	TGTGCCATCAGTGATATCCACGGGCAGTACTTC	CAISDIHGQYF
TRBV7-9	-	TRBJ1-4	many	TGTGCCAGCAGGAGCCGCCGGGGGGCTGGCGAAAAACTGTTTTTT	CASRSRRGAGEKLFF
TRBV29-1	TRBD2	TRBJ2-1	-	TGCAGCGTTGGGCGGGAGGGATCCTACAATGAGCAGTTCTTC	CSVGREGSYNEQFF
TRBV12-5	TRBD2	TRBJ2-1	-	TGTGCTAGTGACAAACGGGAGGCCCAAGTTGGTGAGCAGTTCTTC	CASDKREAQVGEQFF
TRBV10-3	-	TRBJ1-2	-	TGTGCCAGCAGTTACGGGACAAATGCTAACTATGGCTACACCTTC	CASSYGTNANYGYTF
TRBV20-1	TRBD2	TRBJ2-5	many	TGCAGTGCTAGTGGGTCTAGCGGTAAAGAGACCCAGTACTTC	CSASGSSGKETQYF